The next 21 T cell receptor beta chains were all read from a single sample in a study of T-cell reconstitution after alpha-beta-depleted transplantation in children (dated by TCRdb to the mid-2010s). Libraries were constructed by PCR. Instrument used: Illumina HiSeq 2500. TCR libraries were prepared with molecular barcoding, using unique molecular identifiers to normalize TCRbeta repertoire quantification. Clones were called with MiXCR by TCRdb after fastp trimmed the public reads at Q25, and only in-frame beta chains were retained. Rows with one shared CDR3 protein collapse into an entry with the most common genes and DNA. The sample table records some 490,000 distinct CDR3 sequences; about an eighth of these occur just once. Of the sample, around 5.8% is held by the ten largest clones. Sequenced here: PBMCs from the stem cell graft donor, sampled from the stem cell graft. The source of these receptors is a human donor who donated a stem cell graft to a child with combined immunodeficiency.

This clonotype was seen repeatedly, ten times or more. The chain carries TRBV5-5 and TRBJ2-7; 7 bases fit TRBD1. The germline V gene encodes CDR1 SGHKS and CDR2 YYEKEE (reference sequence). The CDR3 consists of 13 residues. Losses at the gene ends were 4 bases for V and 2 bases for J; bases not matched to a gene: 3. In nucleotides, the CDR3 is TGTGCCAGCAGCACGGACAGGACCTACGAGCAGTACTTC. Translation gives CASSTDRTYEQYF.

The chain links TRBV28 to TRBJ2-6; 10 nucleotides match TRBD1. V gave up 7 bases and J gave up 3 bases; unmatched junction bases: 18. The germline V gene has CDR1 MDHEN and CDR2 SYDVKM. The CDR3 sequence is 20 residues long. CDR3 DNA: TGTGCCAGCAAAGATAGGATTACCGGGACAGGGGAGAGTGGGGCCAACGTCCTGACTTTC. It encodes CASKDRITGTGESGANVLTF.

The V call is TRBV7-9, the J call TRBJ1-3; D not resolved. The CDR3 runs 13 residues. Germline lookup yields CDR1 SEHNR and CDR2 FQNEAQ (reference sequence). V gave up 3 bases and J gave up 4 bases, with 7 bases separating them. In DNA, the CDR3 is TGTGCCAGCAGCTTTGAAGAAGGAAACACCATATATTTT. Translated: CASSFEEGNTIYF. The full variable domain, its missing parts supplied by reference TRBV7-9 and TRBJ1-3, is DTGVSQNPRHKITKRGQNVTFRCDPISEHNRLYWYRQTLGQGPEFLTYFQNEAQLEKSRLLSDRFSAERPKGSFSTLEIQRTEQGDSAMYLCASSFEEGNTIYFGEGSWLTVV.

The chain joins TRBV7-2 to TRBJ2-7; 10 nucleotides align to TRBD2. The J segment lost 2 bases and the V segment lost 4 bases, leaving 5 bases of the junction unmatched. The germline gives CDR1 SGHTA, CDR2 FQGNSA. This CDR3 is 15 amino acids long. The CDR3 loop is CASSYLAGEAYEQYF. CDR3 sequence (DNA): TGTGCCAGCAGCTACCTAGCGGGAGAAGCCTACGAGCAGTACTTC.

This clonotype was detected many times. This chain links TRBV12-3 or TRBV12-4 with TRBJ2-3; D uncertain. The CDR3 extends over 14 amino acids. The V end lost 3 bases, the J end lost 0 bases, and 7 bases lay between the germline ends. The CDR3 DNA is TGTGCCAGCAGTTTTCGACCAAGCACAGATACGCAGTATTTT. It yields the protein CASSFRPSTDTQYF.

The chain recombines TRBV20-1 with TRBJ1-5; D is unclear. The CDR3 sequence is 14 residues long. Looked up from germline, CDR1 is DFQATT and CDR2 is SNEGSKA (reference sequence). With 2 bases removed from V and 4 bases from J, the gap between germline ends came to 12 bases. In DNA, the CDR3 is TGCAGTGCTAGAAACCCACGGGGAAATCAGCCCCAGCATTTT. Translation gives CSARNPRGNQPQHF.

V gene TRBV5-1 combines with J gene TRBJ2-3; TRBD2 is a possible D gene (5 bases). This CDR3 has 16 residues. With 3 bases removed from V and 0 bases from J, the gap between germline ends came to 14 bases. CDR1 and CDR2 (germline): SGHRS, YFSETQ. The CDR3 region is CASSSSRESSTDTQYF. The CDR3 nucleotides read TGCGCCAGCAGCTCCTCAAGGGAGTCTAGCACAGATACGCAGTATTTT.

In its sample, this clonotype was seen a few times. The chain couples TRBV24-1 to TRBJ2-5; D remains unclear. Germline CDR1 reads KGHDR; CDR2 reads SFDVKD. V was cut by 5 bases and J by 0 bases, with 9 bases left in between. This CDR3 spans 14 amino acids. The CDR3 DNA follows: TGTGCCACCAGTGCCGTCGACGACCAAGAGACCCAGTACTTC. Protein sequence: CATSAVDDQETQYF.

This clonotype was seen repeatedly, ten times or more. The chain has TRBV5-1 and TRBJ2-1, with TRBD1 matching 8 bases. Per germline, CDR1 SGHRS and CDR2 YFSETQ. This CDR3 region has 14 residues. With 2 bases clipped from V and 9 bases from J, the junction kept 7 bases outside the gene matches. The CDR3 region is CASSFATGESEQFF. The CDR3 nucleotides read TGCGCCAGCAGCTTCGCGACAGGGGAGTCTGAGCAGTTCTTC.

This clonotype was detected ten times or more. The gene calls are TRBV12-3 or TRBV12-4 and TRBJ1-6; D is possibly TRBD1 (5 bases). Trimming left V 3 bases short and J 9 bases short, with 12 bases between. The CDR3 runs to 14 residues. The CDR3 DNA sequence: TGTGCCAGCAGTTTGGGGGTTACTAGTTCACCCCTCCACTTT. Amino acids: CASSLGVTSSPLHF.

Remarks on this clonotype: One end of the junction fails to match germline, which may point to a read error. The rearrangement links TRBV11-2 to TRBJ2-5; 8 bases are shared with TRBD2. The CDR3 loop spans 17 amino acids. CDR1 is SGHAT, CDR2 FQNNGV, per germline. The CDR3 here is CVSSLEVGSGSWKTQYF. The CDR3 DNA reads TGTGTCAGCAGCTTAGAAGTGGGCAGCGGGAGTTGGAAGACCCAGTACTTC.

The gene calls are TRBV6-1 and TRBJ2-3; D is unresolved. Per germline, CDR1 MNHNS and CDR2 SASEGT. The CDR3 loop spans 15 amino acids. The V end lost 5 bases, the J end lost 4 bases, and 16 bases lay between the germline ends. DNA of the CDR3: TGTGCCAGCAGTCCTGTCGGGTTGAGTGCAGATACGCAGTATTTT. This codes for CASSPVGLSADTQYF.

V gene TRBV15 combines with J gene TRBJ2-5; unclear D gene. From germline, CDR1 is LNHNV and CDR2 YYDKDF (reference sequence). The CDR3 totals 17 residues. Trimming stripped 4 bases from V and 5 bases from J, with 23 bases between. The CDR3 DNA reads TGTGCCACCAGCATGAGTAGGCTAGTTAGCTCTGGGGAGACCCAGTACTTC. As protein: CATSMSRLVSSGETQYF.

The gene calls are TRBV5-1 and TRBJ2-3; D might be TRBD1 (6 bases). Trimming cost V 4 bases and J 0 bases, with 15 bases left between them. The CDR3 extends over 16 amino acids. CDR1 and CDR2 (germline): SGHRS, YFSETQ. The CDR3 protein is CASSPPQGLSTDTQYF. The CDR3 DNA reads TGCGCCAGCAGCCCACCACAGGGCCTTAGCACAGATACGCAGTATTTT.

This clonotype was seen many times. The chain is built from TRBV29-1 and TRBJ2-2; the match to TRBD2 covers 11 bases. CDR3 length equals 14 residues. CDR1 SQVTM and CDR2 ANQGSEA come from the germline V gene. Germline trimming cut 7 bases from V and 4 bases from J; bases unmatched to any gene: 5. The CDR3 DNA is TGCAGCGCCACCGGGACTAGCGGCACCGGGGAGCTGTTTTTT. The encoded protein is CSATGTSGTGELFF.

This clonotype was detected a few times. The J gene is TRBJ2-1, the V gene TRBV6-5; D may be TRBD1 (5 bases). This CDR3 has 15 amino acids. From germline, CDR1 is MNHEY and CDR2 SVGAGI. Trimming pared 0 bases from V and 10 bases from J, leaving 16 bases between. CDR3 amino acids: CASSYSSNTGDEQFF. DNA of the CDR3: TGTGCCAGCAGTTACTCGAGTAACACAGGAGACGAGCAGTTCTTC.

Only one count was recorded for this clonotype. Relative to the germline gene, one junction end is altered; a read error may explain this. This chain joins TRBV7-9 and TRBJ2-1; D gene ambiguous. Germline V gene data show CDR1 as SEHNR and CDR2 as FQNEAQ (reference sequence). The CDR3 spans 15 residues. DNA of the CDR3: TGTACCAGCAGCTTAGGGCAACTAACCTACAATGAGCAGTTCTTC. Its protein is CTSSLGQLTYNEQFF.

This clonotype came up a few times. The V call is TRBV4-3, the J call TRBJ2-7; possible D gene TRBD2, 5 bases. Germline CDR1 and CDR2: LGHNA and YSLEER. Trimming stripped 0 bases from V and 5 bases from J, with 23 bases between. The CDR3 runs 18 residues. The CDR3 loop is CASSQDLGARRASDEQYF. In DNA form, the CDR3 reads TGCGCCAGCAGCCAAGATCTGGGAGCTAGGCGGGCCTCGGACGAGCAGTACTTC.

The CDR3 protein is CASSQDRDGTDTQYF. CDR3 bases: TGCGCCAGCAGCCAAGATAGGGACGGAACAGATACGCAGTATTTT. The V gene is TRBV4-3, the J gene TRBJ2-3, with D perhaps given as TRBD1 or TRBD2 (5 bases each). This CDR3 has 15 amino acids. Germline assignment: CDR1 LGHNA and CDR2 YSLEER. The ends were cut back, 0 bases at V and 3 bases at J, with 10 bases in the middle.

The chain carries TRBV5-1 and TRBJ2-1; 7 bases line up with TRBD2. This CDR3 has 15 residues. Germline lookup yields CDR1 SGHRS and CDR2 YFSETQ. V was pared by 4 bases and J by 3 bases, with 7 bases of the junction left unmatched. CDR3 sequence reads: CASSTSGTIYNEQFF. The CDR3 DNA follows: TGCGCCAGCAGCACTTCCGGGACTATCTACAATGAGCAGTTCTTC.

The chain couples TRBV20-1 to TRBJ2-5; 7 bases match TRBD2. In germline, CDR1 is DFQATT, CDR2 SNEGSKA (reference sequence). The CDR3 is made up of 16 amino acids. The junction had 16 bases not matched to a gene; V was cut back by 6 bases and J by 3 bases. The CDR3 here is CSARKLALALEETQYF. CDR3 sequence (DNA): TGCAGTGCCCGCAAACTGGCACTAGCGCTGGAAGAGACCCAGTACTTC.